The entry below describes one T cell receptor (beta chain). Its target is not known. The data stem from a study of T cell repertoires in cytomegalovirus infection. Turning to the study itself: Shared public TCR beta signatures pointed to both CMV infection and a matching HLA type. Study-wide findings and caveats: Of the TCR beta families, the public ones yielded a cumulative frequency that identified carriers of CMV plus the relevant HLA. HLA-C-restricted TCR beta clonotypes specific for CMV led the ex vivo response.

Using its own MiXCR run on the reads, TCRdb lists one record per CDR3 protein. The sample carries approximately 100,000 distinct CDR3 sequences, approximately 45% recorded once. CDR1 and CDR2 from the germline V gene are SGHTA and FQGTGA. The length of the CDR3 is 17 residues. V shed 1 base and J shed 0 bases, with 15 bases lying between them. This specimen was CD8+ T cells from cultured PBMCs, taken from culture after CMV antigen stimulation. This clonotype was sampled from a human donor in good health (CMV status not recorded). Some clones in this sample may be carry-over from other donors' samples. The rearrangement joins TRBV7-3 to TRBJ1-1; weak D call: TRBD1 (6 bases). The CDR3: CASSLIGGDRLNTEAFF. The CDR3 nucleotides are TGTGCCAGCAGCTTAATAGGTGGTGACAGGTTGAACACTGAAGCTTTCTTT.